This TCR beta chain was obtained from a study of blood T cell repertoires in COVID-19. Clones were sequenced by immunoSEQ multiplex PCR, and TCRdb holds only the in-frame ones, with some missing. Of about 41,000 clones in the sample, about 85% were seen once. Germline CDR1 LGHDT, CDR2 YNNKEL (reference sequence). Trimming stripped 3 bases from V and 6 bases from J, with 20 bases between. The CDR3 is 17 amino acids. The sample holds a few counts of this clone. Sequenced sample: peripheral blood. This TCR derives from a man in his 60s with acute or convalescent COVID-19. The gene calls are TRBV3-1 (or the pseudogene TRBV3-2) and TRBJ2-2; the D is unclear. DNA for the CDR3: TGTGCCAGCAGCCAGGTCCGGTGGGTGCTAGGCGCCGGGGAGCTGTTTTTT. Encoded protein: CASSQVRWVLGAGELFF.